The clone carrying this T cell receptor (beta chain) appeared a few times. The antigen is not known. These data belong to a study of T cells in Graves' hyperthyroidism and ophthalmopathy. General study results and limits: Ophthalmopathy stood apart from stable hyperthyroidism in a 13 V-J model.

Using RNA transcripts as the source, TCR beta CDR3 regions were amplified. Primed by the HTBI set, a first-round RT-PCR was run on the TCR CDR3. TCRdb fed the multiplex PCR reads into MiXCR, producing one record per CDR3 protein. The sample holds about 590,000 distinct CDR3 sequences, approximately 15% seen once. CDR1 and CDR2 from the germline V gene are MNHEY and SMNVEV (reference sequence). V was clipped by 0 bases and J by 8 bases; unmatched bases: 3. The CDR3 extends over 13 amino acids. The diagnoses drew upon clinical symptoms, serum thyroxine and TRAb, thyroid ultrasound and orbital computed tomography. Each 10 ml fresh peripheral blood draw supplied the PBMCs.

This TCR was sampled from a woman between 18 and 30 years old with Graves' ophthalmopathy. The genes are TRBV27 and TRBJ1-2; TRBD1 agrees at 7 bases. Sample: blood. CDR3 residues: CASSLSTGWGYTF. In nucleotides, the CDR3 is TGTGCCAGCAGTTTATCGACAGGGTGGGGCTACACCTTC.